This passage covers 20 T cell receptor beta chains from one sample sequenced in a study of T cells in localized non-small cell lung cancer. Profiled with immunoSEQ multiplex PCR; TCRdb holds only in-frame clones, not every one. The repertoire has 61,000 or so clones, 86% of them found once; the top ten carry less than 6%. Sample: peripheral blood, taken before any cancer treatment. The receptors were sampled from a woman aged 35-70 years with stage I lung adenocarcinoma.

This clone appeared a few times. CDR3 in DNA: TGCGCCAGCAGCTTGAACGAAGCTAGCACAGATACGCAGTATTTT. Amino acids: CASSLNEASTDTQYF. The J gene is TRBJ2-3, the V gene TRBV5-1, with D hard to call. In germline, CDR1 is SGHRS, CDR2 YFSETQ. CDR3 length: 15 amino acids. Trimming pared 1 base from V and 0 bases from J, leaving 9 bases between.

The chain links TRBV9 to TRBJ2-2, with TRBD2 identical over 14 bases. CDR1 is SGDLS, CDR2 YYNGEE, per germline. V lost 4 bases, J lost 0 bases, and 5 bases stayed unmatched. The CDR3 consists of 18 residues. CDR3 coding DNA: TGTGCCAGCAGCCCTGGACTAGCGGGGGGCGCGAACACCGGGGAGCTGTTTTTT. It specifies CASSPGLAGGANTGELFF.

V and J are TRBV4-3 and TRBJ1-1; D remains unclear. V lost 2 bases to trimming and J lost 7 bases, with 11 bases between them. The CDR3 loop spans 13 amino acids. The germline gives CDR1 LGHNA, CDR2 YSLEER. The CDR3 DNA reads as TGCGCCAGCAGCCAACATGAGACGGGTGAAGCTTTCTTT. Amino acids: CASSQHETGEAFF.

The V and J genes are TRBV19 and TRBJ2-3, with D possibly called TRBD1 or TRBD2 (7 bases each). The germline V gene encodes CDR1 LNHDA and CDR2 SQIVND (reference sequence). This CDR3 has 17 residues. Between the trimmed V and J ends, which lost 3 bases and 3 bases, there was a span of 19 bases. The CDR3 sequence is CASSMGQPGLLTDTQYF. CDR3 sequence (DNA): TGTGCCAGTAGTATGGGACAGCCGGGACTACTAACAGATACGCAGTATTTT. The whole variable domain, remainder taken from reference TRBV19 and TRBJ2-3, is DGGITQSPKYLFRKEGQNVTLSCEQNLNHDAMYWYRQDPGQGLRLIYYSQIVNDFQKGDIAEGYSVSREKKESFPLTVTSAQKNPTAFYLCASSMGQPGLLTDTQYFGPGTRLTVL.

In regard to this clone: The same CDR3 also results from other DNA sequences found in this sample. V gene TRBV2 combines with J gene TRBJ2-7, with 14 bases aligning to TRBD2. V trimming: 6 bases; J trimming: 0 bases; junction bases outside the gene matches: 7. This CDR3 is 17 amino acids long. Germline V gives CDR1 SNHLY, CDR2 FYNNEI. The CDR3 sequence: CASSWTSGGPRSYEQYF. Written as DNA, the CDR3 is TGTGCCAGCAGCTGGACTAGCGGGGGGCCCCGCTCCTACGAGCAGTACTTC. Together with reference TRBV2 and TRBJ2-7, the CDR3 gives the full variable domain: EPEVTQTPSHQVTQMGQEVILRCVPISNHLYFYWYRQILGQKVEFLVSFYNNEISEKSEIFDDQFSVERPDGSNFTLKIRSTKLEDSAMYFCASSWTSGGPRSYEQYFGPGTRLTVT.

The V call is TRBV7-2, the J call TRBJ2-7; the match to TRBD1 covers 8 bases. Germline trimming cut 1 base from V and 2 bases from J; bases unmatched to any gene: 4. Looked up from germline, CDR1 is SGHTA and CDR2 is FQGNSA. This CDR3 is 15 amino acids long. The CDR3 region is CASSLGQGTTYEQYF. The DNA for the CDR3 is TGTGCCAGCAGCTTAGGACAGGGGACCACCTACGAGCAGTACTTC.

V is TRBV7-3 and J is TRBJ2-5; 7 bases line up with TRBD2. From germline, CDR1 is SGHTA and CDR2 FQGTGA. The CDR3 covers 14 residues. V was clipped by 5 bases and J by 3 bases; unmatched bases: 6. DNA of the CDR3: TGTGCCAGCAGCCTGTGGGGGGGTGAAGAGACCCAGTACTTC. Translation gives CASSLWGGEETQYF.

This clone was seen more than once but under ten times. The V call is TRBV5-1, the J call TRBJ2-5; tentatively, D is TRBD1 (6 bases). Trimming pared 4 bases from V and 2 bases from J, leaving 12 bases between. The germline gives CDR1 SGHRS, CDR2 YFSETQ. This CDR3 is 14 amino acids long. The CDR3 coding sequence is TGCGCCAGCAGCCTTCAGGGGTCTCAAGAGACCCAGTACTTC. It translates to CASSLQGSQETQYF.

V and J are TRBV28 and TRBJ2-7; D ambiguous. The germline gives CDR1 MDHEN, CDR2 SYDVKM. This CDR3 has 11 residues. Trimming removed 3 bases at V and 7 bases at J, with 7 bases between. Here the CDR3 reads CASSFQEEQYF. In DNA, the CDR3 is TGTGCCAGCAGTTTCCAGGAAGAGCAGTACTTC.

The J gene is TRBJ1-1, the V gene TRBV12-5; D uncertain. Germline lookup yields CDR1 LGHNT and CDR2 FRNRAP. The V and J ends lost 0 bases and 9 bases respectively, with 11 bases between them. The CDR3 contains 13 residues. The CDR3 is CASGLVLGRQAFF. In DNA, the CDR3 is TGTGCTAGTGGTTTGGTACTGGGTCGCCAAGCTTTCTTT.

For the CDR3, the DNA is TGCAGCGTGGAGACTAGCGGGGGATTGTATGAGCAGTTCTTC. Protein: CSVETSGGLYEQFF. The genes are TRBV29-1 and TRBJ2-1; TRBD2 agrees at 12 bases. Germline V gene data show CDR1 as SQVTM and CDR2 as ANQGSEA. The V gene end was trimmed by 6 bases and the J gene end by 8 bases; junction bases not matched to a gene: 8. The CDR3 consists of 14 residues.

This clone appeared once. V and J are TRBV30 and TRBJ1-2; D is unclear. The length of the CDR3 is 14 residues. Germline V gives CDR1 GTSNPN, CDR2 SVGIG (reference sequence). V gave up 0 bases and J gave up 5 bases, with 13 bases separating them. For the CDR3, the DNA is TGTGCCTGGAGTGTCCCTTTTCGCCAGTATGGCTACACCTTC. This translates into CAWSVPFRQYGYTF.

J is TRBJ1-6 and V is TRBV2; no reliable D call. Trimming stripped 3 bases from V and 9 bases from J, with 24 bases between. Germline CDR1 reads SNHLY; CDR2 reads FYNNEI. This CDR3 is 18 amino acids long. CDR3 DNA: TGTGCCAGCAGTGATGATACAAGAACCATCTCTGGCCTTTCACCCCTCCACTTT. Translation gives CASSDDTRTISGLSPLHF. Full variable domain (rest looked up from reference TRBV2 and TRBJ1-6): EPEVTQTPSHQVTQMGQEVILRCVPISNHLYFYWYRQILGQKVEFLVSFYNNEISEKSEIFDDQFSVERPDGSNFTLKIRSTKLEDSAMYFCASSDDTRTISGLSPLHFGNGTRLTVT.

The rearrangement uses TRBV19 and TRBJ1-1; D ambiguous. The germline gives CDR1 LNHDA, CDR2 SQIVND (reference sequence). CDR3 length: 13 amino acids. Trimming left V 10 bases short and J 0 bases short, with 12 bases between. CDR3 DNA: TGTGCCACGAAAGACATCATGAACACTGAAGCTTTCTTT. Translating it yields CATKDIMNTEAFF.

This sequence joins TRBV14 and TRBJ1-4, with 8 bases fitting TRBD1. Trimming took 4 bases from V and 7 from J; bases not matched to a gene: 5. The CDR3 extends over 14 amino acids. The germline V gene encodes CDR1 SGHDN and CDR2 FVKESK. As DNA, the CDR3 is TGTGCCAGCAGCCCCCGCGGACAGGGTGAAAAACTGTTTTTT. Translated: CASSPRGQGEKLFF.

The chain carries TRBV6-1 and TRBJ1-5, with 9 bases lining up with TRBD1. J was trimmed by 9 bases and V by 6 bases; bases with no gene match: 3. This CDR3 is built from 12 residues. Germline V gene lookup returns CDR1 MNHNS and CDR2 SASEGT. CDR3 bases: TGTGCCAGCAGGGGGACAGGGCGGCCCCAGCATTTT. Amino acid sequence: CASRGTGRPQHF.

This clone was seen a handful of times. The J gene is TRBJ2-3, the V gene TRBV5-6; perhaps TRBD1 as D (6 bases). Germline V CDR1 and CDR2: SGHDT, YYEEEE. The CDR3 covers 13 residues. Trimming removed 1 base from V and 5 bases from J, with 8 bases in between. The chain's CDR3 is CASSLTGRDTQYF. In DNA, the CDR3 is TGTGCCAGCAGCTTGACAGGGAGAGATACGCAGTATTTT.

DNA for the CDR3: TGCAGCGTCTCGGACGGAGCTTTCTTT. Translated, it gives CSVSDGAFF. This chain links TRBV29-1 with TRBJ1-1, with no clear D. V was cut by 6 bases and J by 10 bases, with 9 bases left in between. The CDR3 runs 9 residues. CDR1 is SQVTM, CDR2 ANQGSEA, per germline. Looking up the rest from reference TRBV29-1 and TRBJ1-1 gives the full variable domain: SAVISQKPSRDICQRGTSLTIQCQVDSQVTMMFWYRQQPGQSLTLIATANQGSEATYESGFVIDKFPISRPNLTFSTLTVSNMSPEDSSIYLCSVSDGAFFGQGTRLTVV.

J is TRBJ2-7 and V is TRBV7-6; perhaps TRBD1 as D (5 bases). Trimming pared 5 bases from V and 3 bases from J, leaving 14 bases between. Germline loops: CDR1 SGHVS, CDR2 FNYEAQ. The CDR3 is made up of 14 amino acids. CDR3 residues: CASSPASGYYEQYF. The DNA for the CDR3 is TGTGCCAGCAGCCCTGCATCAGGGTACTACGAGCAGTACTTC.

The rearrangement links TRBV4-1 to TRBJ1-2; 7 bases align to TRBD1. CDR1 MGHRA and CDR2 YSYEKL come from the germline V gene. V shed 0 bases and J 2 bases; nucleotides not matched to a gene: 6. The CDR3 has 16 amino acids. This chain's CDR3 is CASSQDKNRGNYGYTF. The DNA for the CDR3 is TGCGCCAGCAGCCAAGATAAGAACAGGGGAAACTATGGCTACACCTTC.